Listed below are T cell receptor beta chains from one sample, sequenced in a study of T-cell reconstitution after alpha-beta-depleted transplantation in children. TCRdb reprocessed the PCR reads via MiXCR and lists one record per CDR3 protein. The data hold 250,000 to 350,000 distinct CDR3 sequences, with nearly 10% observed a single time. Sequences were derived from PBMCs from the stem cell graft donor, sampled from the stem cell graft. The receptors come from a human donor who donated a stem cell graft to a child with SCID. Both conserved end residues are part of each CDR3. The D gene is left open where the match is weak. The listing skips clone size in some rows; elsewhere it reads once, few, many or a size class.

D gene,clone size,J gene,V gene,CDR3 protein,CDR3 DNA
TRBD2,few,TRBJ2-1,TRBV4-2,CASSHVGGAGNEQFF,TGTGCCAGCAGCCACGTCGGGGGGGCCGGAAATGAGCAGTTCTTC
.,.,TRBJ2-7,TRBV5-1,CASSPVLGRPSSSYEQYF,TGCGCCAGCAGCCCCGTTCTCGGTCGACCCTCGAGCTCCTACGAGCAGTACTTC
.,few,TRBJ2-5,TRBV2,CASIMRRQETQYF,TGTGCCAGCATCATGCGACGTCAAGAGACCCAGTACTTC
.,many,TRBJ2-1,TRBV24-1,CATSENRESSYNEQFF,TGTGCCACCAGTGAAAATCGGGAGAGCTCCTACAATGAGCAGTTCTTC
TRBD1,few,TRBJ2-5,TRBV12-3/TRBV12-4,CASSSQTGQETQYF,TGTGCCAGCAGCTCGCAGACAGGGCAAGAGACCCAGTACTTC
TRBD1,many,TRBJ2-7,TRBV12-3/TRBV12-4,CASSRTGVGSYEQYF,TGTGCCAGCAGTCGGACAGGGGTGGGCTCCTACGAGCAGTACTTC
TRBD1,few,TRBJ2-7,TRBV5-4,CASSLTGETYEQYF,TGTGCCAGCAGCTTGACAGGGGAAACTTACGAGCAGTACTTC
.,few,TRBJ2-7,TRBV5-1,CASSLDGSSYEQYF,TGCGCCAGCAGCTTGGACGGAAGCTCCTACGAGCAGTACTTC
TRBD2,few,TRBJ2-3,TRBV11-1,CASSLEGRGGPSTDTQYF,TGTGCCAGCAGCTTAGAAGGACGGGGGGGCCCTAGCACAGATACGCAGTATTTT
.,once,TRBJ2-6,TRBV5-1,CASSIRPGANVLTF,TGCGCCAGCAGCATCCGTCCTGGGGCCAACGTCCTGACTTTC
.,few,TRBJ1-1,TRBV7-2,CASSSTGTLGEAFF,TGTGCCAGCAGCTCGACCGGGACCCTCGGGGAAGCTTTCTTT
TRBD1,many,TRBJ2-7,TRBV5-1,CASSLQQGAFEQYF,TGCGCCAGCAGCTTGCAGCAGGGGGCCTTCGAGCAGTACTTC
.,few,TRBJ1-1,TRBV2,CASLSRVANTEAFF,TGTGCCAGCCTCAGCCGGGTAGCGAACACTGAAGCTTTCTTT
TRBD1,.,TRBJ2-7,TRBV12-3/TRBV12-4,CASSSQGAFYEQYF,TGTGCCAGCAGTAGCCAGGGGGCGTTCTACGAGCAGTACTTC
TRBD1,.,TRBJ2-1,TRBV12-3/TRBV12-4,CASSLRGQVNEQFF,TGTGCCAGCAGTTTAAGGGGGCAGGTCAATGAGCAGTTCTTC
.,.,TRBJ2-2,TRBV12-3/TRBV12-4,CASSGTGQPSTGELFF,TGTGCCAGCAGTGGTACCGGACAGCCTTCCACCGGGGAGCTGTTTTTT
.,.,TRBJ2-7,TRBV18,CASSPGQGRNEQYF,TGTGCCAGCTCACCGGGGCAGGGTAGGAACGAGCAGTACTTC
.,.,TRBJ2-3,TRBV3-1,CASSQEGPGTHTQYF,TGTGCCAGCAGCCAAGAGGGCCCAGGGACACATACGCAGTATTTT
TRBD1,few,TRBJ1-2,TRBV6-1,CASSGTGQGSGYTF,TGTGCCAGCAGTGGCACGGGACAGGGGAGCGGCTACACCTTC
TRBD1,few,TRBJ2-1,TRBV5-1,CASSRDRGNEQFF,TGCGCCAGCAGTCGGGACAGGGGGAATGAGCAGTTCTTC
.,few,TRBJ2-1,TRBV5-1,CASSLERGFSYNEQFF,TGCGCCAGCAGCTTGGAACGGGGGTTCTCCTACAATGAGCAGTTCTTC
TRBD1,.,TRBJ2-1,TRBV7-9,CASSPDRGPANEQFF,TGTGCCAGCAGCCCGGACAGGGGGCCGGCGAATGAGCAGTTCTTC
TRBD2,few,TRBJ2-3,TRBV9,CASSHRGRGASTDTQYF,TGTGCCAGCTCTCACCGAGGGCGGGGGGCGAGCACAGATACGCAGTATTTT
TRBD2,.,TRBJ2-3,TRBV12-3/TRBV12-4,CASSLLVGGNTDTQYF,TGTGCCAGCAGTTTATTGGTCGGGGGGAACACAGATACGCAGTATTTT
.,.,TRBJ2-7,TRBV7-6,CASSLEPAEGYEQYF,TGTGCCAGCAGCTTAGAGCCAGCGGAGGGTTACGAGCAGTACTTC
TRBD1,few,TRBJ1-5,TRBV18,CASSPGQGVVQPQHF,TGTGCCAGCTCTCCCGGACAGGGAGTGGTTCAGCCCCAGCATTTT
.,.,TRBJ2-7,TRBV20-1,CSASPTPGSEQYF,TGCAGTGCTAGCCCGACTCCGGGCTCCGAGCAGTACTTC
TRBD1,.,TRBJ2-2,TRBV3-1,CASSRGLPTGTGELFF,TGTGCCAGCAGCCGCGGCCTTCCGACAGGGACCGGGGAGCTGTTTTTT
.,few,TRBJ1-2,TRBV20-1,CSARGFLLGGYTF,TGCAGTGCTAGAGGGTTCCTCCTGGGGGGCTACACCTTC
.,.,TRBJ2-3,TRBV10-3,CAISEFRDGTDTQYF,TGTGCCATCAGTGAGTTCAGGGATGGAACAGATACGCAGTATTTT
TRBD1,.,TRBJ2-7,TRBV20-1,CSARDSSSYEQYF,TGCAGTGCACGGGACAGCAGCTCCTACGAGCAGTACTTC
TRBD2,.,TRBJ2-3,TRBV7-9,CASSAGTSGGPAATQYF,TGTGCCAGCAGCGCAGGGACTAGCGGGGGGCCCGCCGCTACGCAGTATTTT
.,few,TRBJ1-1,TRBV5-4,CASSLAGTRRGTEAFF,TGTGCCAGCAGCTTGGCCGGTACCCGACGCGGGACTGAAGCTTTCTTT
.,.,TRBJ2-5,TRBV5-5,CASSYWRGQETQYF,TGTGCCAGCAGCTATTGGCGGGGCCAAGAGACCCAGTACTTC
.,few,TRBJ2-1,TRBV5-1,CASGPGLINNEQFF,TGCGCCAGCGGTCCGGGGCTGATCAACAATGAGCAGTTCTTC
TRBD2,few,TRBJ2-1,TRBV14,CASSHGLAGRNEQFF,TGTGCCAGCAGCCATGGACTAGCGGGGAGGAATGAGCAGTTCTTC
TRBD1,few,TRBJ1-1,TRBV5-1,CASSFTGETEAFF,TGCGCCAGCAGCTTCACAGGGGAGACTGAAGCTTTCTTT
TRBD2,.,TRBJ2-3,TRBV5-1,CASSPYGGALTDTQYF,TGCGCCAGCAGCCCCTACGGGGGGGCCCTCACAGATACGCAGTATTTT
.,few,TRBJ2-1,TRBV10-2,CASTQSSVGYNEQFF,TGCGCCAGCACCCAGTCTAGCGTAGGGTACAATGAGCAGTTCTTC
.,few,TRBJ1-1,TRBV3-1,CASSQVVQTEAFF,TGTGCCAGCAGCCAGGTAGTCCAGACTGAAGCTTTCTTT
.,few,TRBJ2-5,TRBV7-7,CASSSAGGVETQYF,TGTGCCAGCAGCTCAGCAGGGGGGGTTGAGACCCAGTACTTC
TRBD1,few,TRBJ2-5,TRBV5-1,CASSLEGGLISETQYF,TGCGCCAGCAGCTTGGAAGGGGGCTTGATCTCGGAGACCCAGTACTTC
.,.,TRBJ2-3,TRBV3-1,CASSQDQGRNTQYF,TGTGCCAGCAGCCAAGATCAGGGGAGGAATACGCAGTATTTT
.,many,TRBJ2-1,TRBV29-1,CSVVEGPNEQFF,TGCAGCGTTGTGGAGGGCCCCAATGAGCAGTTCTTC
.,few,TRBJ1-1,TRBV5-1,CASSLAWRGAWAEAFF,TGCGCCAGCAGCTTGGCCTGGAGGGGCGCTTGGGCTGAAGCTTTCTTT